This T cell receptor (beta chain) appears in the sequencing data of a study of siplizumab effects on memory and regulatory T cells. The CDR3 spans 14 residues. Per the germline V gene, CDR1 is MNHNS and CDR2 is SASEGT. V was trimmed by 1 base and J by 8 bases, leaving 11 bases between them. Produced via immunoSEQ multiplex PCR; TCRdb's table is partial and in-frame only. Altogether over 100,000 clones are present, 85% to 95% being singletons, with the ten largest covering around 0.15%. The source is a human donor in good health. The chain links TRBV6-1 to TRBJ1-4, with D possibly matching TRBD1 (5 bases). Source material: non-Treg CD4+ T cells sorted from blood. The CDR3 coding sequence is TGTGCCAGCAGTGAAGGGGGGTACCCAGAAAAACTGTTTTTT. Encoded protein: CASSEGGYPEKLFF.